This passage covers 29 T cell receptor beta chains from one sample sequenced in a study of regulatory dendritic cells for organ transplantation. Profiling relied on immunoSEQ multiplex PCR, and the TCRdb table lists in-frame clones only, not all of them. The sample holds around 30,000 clones, 82% seen once. What was sequenced was naive CD4+ T cells from blood. Subset reported: CD45RA+ naive T cells. These receptors were collected from a human donor in good health.

The chain couples TRBV9 to TRBJ2-7; 10 bases match TRBD1. Germline CDR1 and CDR2: SGDLS and YYNGEE. This CDR3 comprises 19 residues. Germline trimming cut 4 bases from V and 2 bases from J; bases unmatched to any gene: 18. CDR3 nucleotides: TGTGCCAGCAGCACCCAGGAGGCGGCCGACAGGGGGCGCACCTACGAGCAGTACTTC. Its translation: CASSTQEAADRGRTYEQYF.

The rearrangement joins TRBV9 to TRBJ2-3; 10 positions match TRBD2. Germline CDR1 is SGDLS and CDR2 is YYNGEE. CDR3 length: 15 residues. Trimming at V came to 3 bases and at J to 1 base, leaving 2 bases not matched to a gene. CDR3 bases: TGTGCCAGCAGCGCTCTAGCGGGGGGCACAGATACGCAGTATTTT. This translates into CASSALAGGTDTQYF.

This sequence joins TRBV7-2 and TRBJ1-3; D uncertain. The germline V and J ends were trimmed by 1 base and 2 bases, with 6 bases remaining between them. This CDR3 has 14 residues. CDR1 is SGHTA and CDR2 is FQGNSA in the germline V gene. The CDR3 region has the DNA TGTGCCAGCAGCTTAGAGCCCACTGGAAACACCATATATTTT. This gives the protein CASSLEPTGNTIYF.

The chain is built from TRBV9 and TRBJ1-1, with D possibly matching TRBD1 (5 bases). This CDR3 is 14 amino acids long. The germline gives CDR1 SGDLS, CDR2 YYNGEE. Trimming stripped 3 bases from V and 7 bases from J, with 16 bases between. CDR3: CASSADRRRGEAFF. Written as DNA, the CDR3 is TGTGCCAGCAGCGCCGACCGCAGAAGGGGTGAAGCTTTCTTT.

The chain has TRBV25-1 and TRBJ2-4, with 7 nucleotides matching TRBD1. This CDR3 has 16 amino acids. Looked up from germline, CDR1 is MGHDK and CDR2 is SYGVNS. After removal of 3 bases from V and 1 base from J, the junction contained 6 bases not matched to a gene. The CDR3 here is CASSDQTGRAKNIQYF. Written as DNA, the CDR3 is TGTGCCAGCAGTGACCAGACAGGGCGGGCCAAAAACATTCAGTACTTC.

The CDR3 DNA sequence: TGCGCCAGCAGCCAAGATTGGACAGGCGGGGGGAACGAGCAGTACTTC. Translation gives CASSQDWTGGGNEQYF. The V call is TRBV4-1, the J call TRBJ2-7, with TRBD2 as a possible D gene (8 bases). Germline values: CDR1 MGHRA, CDR2 YSYEKL. This CDR3 has 16 residues. With 0 bases removed from V and 5 bases from J, the gap between germline ends came to 17 bases.

CDR3: CASRPGTVNYGYTF. For the CDR3, the DNA is TGTGCCAGTAGACCCGGGACAGTTAACTATGGCTACACCTTC. The chain couples TRBV19 to TRBJ1-2; TRBD1 matches at 7 bases. Germline V CDR1 and CDR2: LNHDA, SQIVND (reference sequence). The CDR3 has 14 residues. V shed 6 bases and J 1 base; nucleotides not matched to a gene: 5.

The chain links TRBV5-5 to TRBJ1-3; tentative D call: TRBD1 (6 bases). The CDR3 spans 15 residues. Germline V gene lookup returns CDR1 SGHKS and CDR2 YYEKEE (reference sequence). V dropped 3 bases and J dropped 0 bases, with 10 bases sitting between them. CDR3 DNA sequence: TGTGCCAGCAGCTCGACAGGTCTCTCTGGAAACACCATATATTTT. This encodes CASSSTGLSGNTIYF. The full variable domain, rest sourced from reference TRBV5-5 and TRBJ1-3, is DAGVTQSPTHLIKTRGQQVTLRCSPISGHKSVSWYQQVLGQGPQFIFQYYEKEERGRGNFPDRFSARQFPNYSSELNVNALLLGDSALYLCASSSTGLSGNTIYFGEGSWLTVV.

This chain joins TRBV19 and TRBJ2-3, with a tentative D call TRBD2 (8 bases). Germline lookup yields CDR1 LNHDA and CDR2 SQIVND (reference sequence). Trimming left V 7 bases short and J 4 bases short, with 21 bases between. This CDR3 has 16 amino acids. The CDR3 coding sequence is TGTGCCAGTACTCAAGGGGGCTCGCGGGGGGCAGATACGCAGTATTTT. It specifies CASTQGGSRGADTQYF. Together with reference TRBV19 and TRBJ2-3, the CDR3 gives the full variable domain: DGGITQSPKYLFRKEGQNVTLSCEQNLNHDAMYWYRQDPGQGLRLIYYSQIVNDFQKGDIAEGYSVSREKKESFPLTVTSAQKNPTAFYLCASTQGGSRGADTQYFGPGTRLTVL.

The rearrangement links TRBV5-1 to TRBJ2-2; 8 bases are shared with TRBD2. The CDR3 consists of 16 residues. CDR1 is SGHRS, CDR2 YFSETQ, per germline. J lost 0 bases, V lost 0 bases, and 1 base had no gene match. For the CDR3, the DNA is TGCGCCAGCAGCTTGGGACTAGCGACGAACACCGGGGAGCTGTTTTTT. Its translation is CASSLGLATNTGELFF.

The genes are TRBV7-9 and TRBJ1-1; the D is unclear. The CDR3 is made up of 14 amino acids. Trimming removed 1 base from V and 4 bases from J, with 10 bases in between. Germline assignment: CDR1 SEHNR and CDR2 FQNEAQ (reference sequence). The CDR3 nucleotides are TGTGCCAGCAGCTTAGGAGGGCTTGGCACTGAAGCTTTCTTT. Translation: CASSLGGLGTEAFF.

This chain uses TRBV6-1 with TRBJ2-5, with D unclear. The CDR3 length is 13 residues. V was clipped by 5 bases and J by 2 bases, with 9 bases between them. Looked up from germline, CDR1 is MNHNS and CDR2 is SASEGT. The CDR3 protein is CASSPPVQETQYF. CDR3 nucleotide sequence: TGTGCCAGCAGTCCGCCAGTACAAGAGACCCAGTACTTC.

The chain has TRBV2 and TRBJ1-1; 8 bases agree with TRBD1. The CDR3 has 13 residues. CDR1 and CDR2 from the germline V gene are SNHLY and FYNNEI. V shed 1 base and J 11 bases; nucleotides not matched to a gene: 6. The CDR3 spells CASSEDRGSGAFF. The CDR3 DNA reads as TGTGCCAGCAGTGAAGACAGGGGGAGTGGGGCTTTCTTT.

The chain carries TRBV6-1 and TRBJ1-2; TRBD1 agrees at 12 bases. Germline trimming cut 7 bases from V and 7 bases from J; bases unmatched to any gene: 7. Germline V lookup: CDR1 MNHNS, CDR2 SASEGT. The CDR3 totals 14 residues. The CDR3 DNA follows: TGTGCCAGCACCCCGGGACAGGGGGCCGGTGGCTACACCTTC. It is translated as CASTPGQGAGGYTF.

The J gene is TRBJ1-1, the V gene TRBV5-4; D may be TRBD1 (6 bases). V shed 0 bases and J shed 0 bases, with 9 bases lying between them. Germline CDR1 reads SGHNT; CDR2 reads YYREEE (reference sequence). The CDR3 extends over 15 amino acids. CDR3: CASSLAQGMNTEAFF. The CDR3 DNA follows: TGTGCCAGCAGCTTGGCACAGGGAATGAACACTGAAGCTTTCTTT.

This chain connects TRBV9 to TRBJ2-6; the match to TRBD1 covers 10 bases. The CDR3 sequence is 18 residues long. Germline V gene lookup returns CDR1 SGDLS and CDR2 YYNGEE. V dropped 2 bases and J dropped 1; count of bases not matched to a gene: 6. As DNA, the CDR3 is TGTGCCAGCAGCGTGACAGGGGGCGGCCTTTCTGGGGCCAACGTCCTGACTTTC. Its protein product is CASSVTGGGLSGANVLTF.

This clone was recorded only once. V gene TRBV18 combines with J gene TRBJ1-3, with a possible D match to TRBD1 (6 bases). This CDR3 is 19 amino acids long. The germline gives CDR1 KGHSH, CDR2 LQKENI. Trimming removed 6 bases at V and 0 bases at J, with 24 bases between. The CDR3 nucleotides are TGTGCCAGCTCCCCAACACTGAGGGACGGACAGTCCTCTGGAAACACCATATATTTT. This sequence encodes CASSPTLRDGQSSGNTIYF.

The gene calls are TRBV5-4 and TRBJ2-6; possible D gene TRBD1, 5 bases. Between the trimmed V and J ends, which lost 4 bases and 1 base, there was a span of 12 bases. The CDR3 runs 16 residues. Germline V gene data show CDR1 as SGHNT and CDR2 as YYREEE (reference sequence). The CDR3 DNA follows: TGTGCCAGCAGCCCAGGCAGACAGTCTGGGGCCAACGTCCTGACTTTC. It specifies CASSPGRQSGANVLTF.

This chain links TRBV6-1 with TRBJ1-4; D possibly corresponds to TRBD1 (5 bases). The CDR3 extends over 14 amino acids. Germline CDR1 reads MNHNS; CDR2 reads SASEGT. The V end lost 6 bases, the J end lost 3 bases, and 11 bases lay between the germline ends. DNA of the CDR3: TGTGCCAGCAGCTCAGGGAGGGCTAATGAAAAACTGTTTTTT. Translated, it gives CASSSGRANEKLFF.

The CDR3 region is CASSNTGQYEQYF. For the CDR3, the DNA is TGCGCCAGCAGTAACACCGGACAGTACGAGCAGTACTTC. The chain joins TRBV5-1 to TRBJ2-7, with D possibly being TRBD1 (6 bases). Germline-derived CDR1 and CDR2 are SGHRS and YFSETQ. Trimming stripped 5 bases from V and 4 bases from J, with 13 bases between. The CDR3 has 13 amino acids.

This rearrangement joins TRBV25-1 to TRBJ2-5, with D uncertain. With 0 bases removed from V and 2 bases from J, the gap between germline ends came to 7 bases. Per germline, CDR1 MGHDK and CDR2 SYGVNS. CDR3 length: 14 residues. The CDR3 DNA sequence: TGTGCCAGCAGTGAATATATGCAGCAAGAGACCCAGTACTTC. Its protein product is CASSEYMQQETQYF.

The CDR3 is CASSNQLAGLSPGPNSDTQYF. CDR3 DNA sequence: TGTGCCAGCAGCAACCAACTAGCGGGGTTATCACCAGGACCAAATTCCGATACGCAGTATTTT. The V call is TRBV21-1, the J call TRBJ2-3; the table's D call TRBD2 went unverified against the DNA. TRBV21-1 is a recognized pseudogene. The CDR3 is made up of 21 amino acids.

This chain connects TRBV7-2 to TRBJ2-3; 8 bases are a match to TRBD2. Germline CDR1 and CDR2: SGHTA and FQGNSA. The CDR3 runs to 14 residues. V lost 3 bases and J lost 2; bases outside the gene matches: 1. Here the CDR3 reads CASSFGGDTDTQYF. The CDR3 nucleotides are TGTGCCAGCAGCTTCGGGGGGGACACAGATACGCAGTATTTT. The complete variable domain, with remaining parts taken from reference TRBV7-2 and TRBJ2-3, reads GAGVSQSPSNKVTEKGKDVELRCDPISGHTALYWYRQSLGQGLEFLIYFQGNSAPDKSGLPSDRFSAERTGGSVSTLTIQRTQQEDSAVYLCASSFGGDTDTQYFGPGTRLTVL.

This clone was observed a few times. This rearrangement joins TRBV5-1 to TRBJ1-4; 7 nucleotides agree with TRBD1. The CDR3 is 13 amino acids. Trimming removed 4 bases from V and 6 bases from J; junction bases left unmatched: 3. The germline V gene encodes CDR1 SGHRS and CDR2 YFSETQ. In DNA form, the CDR3 reads TGCGCCAGCAGCCTCGGGACAGATGAAAAACTGTTTTTT. The encoded protein is CASSLGTDEKLFF. Supplemented by reference TRBV5-1 and TRBJ1-4, the full variable domain reads KAGVTQTPRYLIKTRGQQVTLSCSPISGHRSVSWYQQTPGQGLQFLFEYFSETQRNKGNFPGRFSGRQFSNSRSEMNVSTLELGDSALYLCASSLGTDEKLFFGSGTQLSVL.

The CDR3 nucleotides read TGTGCCAGTAGTATTATTCAGGGGGCTGAAGCTTTCTTT. Amino acids: CASSIIQGAEAFF. J is TRBJ1-1 and V is TRBV19; 7 bases are a match to TRBD1. This CDR3 comprises 13 residues. From germline, CDR1 is LNHDA and CDR2 SQIVND (reference sequence). J gave up 6 bases and V 3 bases, and 4 bases lay outside the gene matches.

V is TRBV18 and J is TRBJ1-2; maybe TRBD1 (5 bases). The CDR3 runs to 16 residues. Germline V gives CDR1 KGHSH, CDR2 LQKENI. V shed 7 bases and J shed 0 bases, with 18 bases lying between them. CDR3 in amino acids: CASFTTVTATNYGYTF. As DNA, the CDR3 is TGTGCCAGCTTCACCACCGTGACAGCTACTAACTATGGCTACACCTTC.

The chain uses TRBV6-1 and TRBJ1-2, with 8 bases aligning to TRBD1. The V gene end was trimmed by 1 base and the J gene end by 7 bases; junction bases not matched to a gene: 5. Germline V gene sequence: CDR1 MNHNS, CDR2 SASEGT. This CDR3 has 14 amino acids. The chain's CDR3 is CASSEEVRGLGYTF. In nucleotides, the CDR3 is TGTGCCAGCAGTGAAGAGGTCAGGGGGCTTGGCTACACCTTC.

The gene calls are TRBV18 and TRBJ1-2, with D possibly being TRBD1 (5 bases). V was cut by 3 bases and J by 2 bases, with 10 bases left in between. Germline lookup yields CDR1 KGHSH and CDR2 LQKENI. This CDR3 spans 14 amino acids. CDR3 loop: CASSPDGQNYGYTF. In nucleotides, the CDR3 is TGTGCCAGCTCACCGGACGGACAAAACTATGGCTACACCTTC.

The rearrangement joins TRBV5-1 to TRBJ2-2, with D perhaps TRBD1 (5 bases). The CDR3 covers 16 residues. Deletions cut 0 bases from V and 9 bases from J, with 18 bases between. CDR1 is SGHRS, CDR2 YFSETQ, per germline. CDR3 nucleotides: TGCGCCAGCAGCTTGGAGGCAGGGTGGCTAAGGAGGGAGCTGTTTTTT. It translates to CASSLEAGWLRRELFF.